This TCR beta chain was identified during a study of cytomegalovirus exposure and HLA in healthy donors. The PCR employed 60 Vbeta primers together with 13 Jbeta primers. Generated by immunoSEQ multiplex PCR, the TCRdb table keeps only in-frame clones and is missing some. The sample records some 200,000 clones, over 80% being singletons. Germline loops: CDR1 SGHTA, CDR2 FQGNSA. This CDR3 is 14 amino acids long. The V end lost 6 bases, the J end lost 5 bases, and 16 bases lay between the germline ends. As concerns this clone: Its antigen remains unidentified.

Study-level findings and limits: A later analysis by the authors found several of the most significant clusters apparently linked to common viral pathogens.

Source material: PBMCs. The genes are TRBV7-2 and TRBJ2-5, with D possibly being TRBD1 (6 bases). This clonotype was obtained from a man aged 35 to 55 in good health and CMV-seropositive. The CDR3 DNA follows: TGTGCCAGCAGTCCGAACAGGGTACAGGAGACCCAGTACTTC. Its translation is CASSPNRVQETQYF.